Listed below are T cell receptor beta chains from one sample, sequenced in a study of Graves' ophthalmopathy and Graves' hyperthyroidism. MiXCR, run by TCRdb on the multiplex PCR reads, gives a single entry per CDR3 protein. This sample carries around 520,000 distinct CDR3 sequences, roughly 40% of them seen once, and the ten largest clones take around 4%. The sample consisted of peripheral blood or thyroid tissue (not recorded which). The receptors stem from an adult man with Graves' hyperthyroidism. CDR3s include the opening cysteine and the closing phenylalanine or tryptophan. D genes are given only for firm matches. Rows give clone size only sometimes, using once, few, many, or a class for an expanded clone.

J gene	D gene	V gene	CDR3 length	clone size	CDR3 protein	CDR3 DNA
TRBJ2-7	TRBD1	TRBV19	15	NA	CASSMPSSDRDEQYF	TGTGCCAGTAGTATGCCCAGCTCGGACAGGGACGAGCAGTACTTC
TRBJ1-6	TRBD1	TRBV14	18	many	CASSPDAFGQADNSPLHF	TGTGCCAGCAGCCCAGACGCGTTTGGACAGGCGGATAATTCACCCCTCCACTTT
TRBJ1-3	NA	TRBV24-1	11	NA	CATSEGNTIYF	TGTGCCACCAGCGAGGGGAACACCATATATTTT
TRBJ1-1	NA	TRBV10-3	14	many	CAIRKDGPNTEAFF	TGTGCCATCAGAAAGGACGGACCGAACACTGAAGCTTTCTTT
TRBJ1-6	TRBD1	TRBV5-1	15	few	CASSPGQGRNSPLHF	TGCGCCAGCAGCCCGGGACAGGGGAGAAATTCACCCCTCCACTTT
TRBJ2-3	TRBD2	TRBV24-1	13	NA	CATSRGLRDTQYF	TGTGCCACCAGTAGGGGACTAAGAGATACGCAGTATTTT
TRBJ1-6	TRBD1	TRBV6-5	15	NA	CASSWGGTGGSPLHF	TGTGCCAGCAGTTGGGGTGGGACAGGGGGATCACCCCTCCACTTT
TRBJ1-2	TRBD1	TRBV10-3	15	once	CAISPGGTGLYGYTF	TGTGCCATCAGTCCAGGAGGGACAGGGCTCTATGGCTACACCTTC
TRBJ2-7	NA	TRBV20-1	16	many	CSASGFRGESSYEQYF	TGCAGTGCTAGCGGGTTCCGCGGGGAGAGCTCCTACGAGCAGTACTTC
TRBJ2-6	NA	TRBV6-5	14	many	CASSLYSGANVLTF	TGTGCCAGCAGTTTGTACTCTGGGGCCAACGTCCTGACTTTC
TRBJ1-1	NA	TRBV12-3/TRBV12-4	15	many	CASSLYRQGGTEAFF	TGTGCCAGCAGTTTATATCGGCAGGGTGGCACTGAAGCTTTCTTT
TRBJ1-5	NA	TRBV6-1	16	few	CASSEAGGVSNQPQHF	TGTGCCAGCAGTGAAGCAGGGGGGGTTAGCAATCAGCCCCAGCATTTT
TRBJ1-6	NA	TRBV7-2	15	NA	CASSLEQQPNSPLHF	TGTGCCAGCAGCTTAGAGCAACAACCTAATTCACCCCTCCACTTT
TRBJ2-2	NA	TRBV5-1	14	many	CASIGGTNTGELFF	TGCGCCAGCATAGGCGGAACGAACACCGGGGAGCTGTTTTTT
TRBJ1-2	NA	TRBV12-3/TRBV12-4	19	NA	CASSPNPWGRGGRFYGYTF	TGTGCCAGCAGTCCCAACCCCTGGGGGAGGGGAGGAAGGTTCTATGGCTACACCTTC
TRBJ1-2	TRBD1	TRBV5-1	15	NA	CASSPSRTGDYGYTF	TGCGCCAGCAGCCCTTCTCGGACAGGGGACTATGGCTACACCTTC
TRBJ2-3	NA	TRBV20-1	12	few	CSADIFADTQYF	TGCAGTGCCGATATTTTCGCCGATACGCAGTATTTT
TRBJ2-7	NA	TRBV20-1	14	many	CSARASQGGREQYF	TGCAGTGCTAGAGCCTCTCAGGGAGGTAGAGAGCAGTACTTC
TRBJ1-5	NA	TRBV19	16	NA	CASSSAGGSINQPQHF	TGTGCCAGTAGCTCGGCGGGGGGGTCAATCAATCAGCCCCAGCATTTT
TRBJ2-7	NA	TRBV2	14	few	CASSEARDGYEQYF	TGTGCCAGCAGTGAAGCTCGGGACGGCTACGAGCAGTACTTC
TRBJ2-7	TRBD1	TRBV2	13	NA	CASTGTANHEQYF	TGTGCCAGCACCGGGACAGCTAACCACGAGCAGTACTTC
TRBJ2-2	NA	TRBV5-4	14	NA	CATFSISNTGELFF	TGTGCCACCTTCAGTATTTCGAACACCGGGGAGCTGTTTTTT
TRBJ2-7	TRBD1	TRBV19	14	many	CASRKGQGFHEQYF	TGTGCCAGTAGAAAAGGACAGGGTTTCCACGAGCAGTACTTC
TRBJ2-5	NA	TRBV29-1	11	NA	CSSGSQETQYF	TGCAGCAGTGGATCTCAAGAGACCCAGTACTTC
TRBJ2-5	NA	TRBV7-6	15	many	CASSLTSQTWETQYF	TGTGCCAGCAGCTTAACCAGCCAGACCTGGGAGACCCAGTACTTC
TRBJ2-5	NA	TRBV10-3	13	many	CAIGTGYQETQYF	TGTGCCATCGGAACAGGGTACCAAGAGACCCAGTACTTC
TRBJ1-4	NA	TRBV6-1	14	few	CASRVQGGREKLFF	TGTGCCAGCAGGGTACAGGGAGGCAGAGAAAAACTGTTTTTT
TRBJ2-2	TRBD2	TRBV7-9	15	NA	CASNTEGGVTGELFF	TGTGCCAGCAATACCGAGGGAGGGGTAACCGGGGAGCTGTTTTTT
TRBJ2-7	NA	TRBV6-2/TRBV6-3	13	many	CASTSRASYEQYF	TGTGCCAGCACCTCCCGTGCGTCCTACGAGCAGTACTTC
TRBJ1-1	NA	TRBV9	15	NA	CASSQMGGMNTEAFF	TGTGCCAGCAGCCAGATGGGCGGCATGAACACTGAAGCTTTCTTT
TRBJ2-6	NA	TRBV19	17	few	CAWTRVGRRTGANVLTF	TGTGCCTGGACCAGGGTGGGACGGAGGACTGGGGCCAACGTCCTGACTTTC
TRBJ1-6	NA	TRBV14	15	NA	CASSQISSYNSPLHF	TGTGCCAGCAGCCAAATCAGCTCCTATAATTCACCCCTCCACTTT
TRBJ1-6	NA	TRBV20-1	12	NA	CSASAAGQPLHF	TGCAGTGCTAGCGCGGCAGGGCAACCCCTCCACTTT
TRBJ1-2	TRBD1	TRBV12-3/TRBV12-4	15	NA	CASSLDRGTNYGYTF	TGTGCCAGCAGTTTGGACAGGGGTACTAACTATGGCTACACCTTC
TRBJ2-7	TRBD1	TRBV11-2	16	many	CASSSTAGQGTREQYF	TGTGCCAGCAGCTCCACGGCGGGACAGGGGACACGGGAGCAGTACTTC
TRBJ1-6	NA	TRBV7-2	13	NA	CASSSPRVKALHF	TGTGCCAGCAGCTCCCCCAGGGTGAAGGCCCTCCACTTT
TRBJ1-1	NA	TRBV7-9	15	NA	CASSLTGRVNTEAFF	TGTGCCAGCAGCTTGACAGGCAGGGTGAACACTGAAGCTTTCTTT
TRBJ2-7	NA	TRBV5-1	13	NA	CASAQQLYNEQYF	TGCGCCAGCGCCCAGCAGTTATACAATGAGCAGTACTTC
TRBJ1-2	NA	TRBV20-1	13	many	CSARDGYNYGYTF	TGCAGTGCTCGGGACGGCTATAACTATGGCTACACCTTC
TRBJ2-2	NA	TRBV20-1	16	many	CSARDLGRATTGELFF	TGCAGTGCTAGAGATCTGGGCAGGGCTACGACCGGGGAGCTGTTTTTT